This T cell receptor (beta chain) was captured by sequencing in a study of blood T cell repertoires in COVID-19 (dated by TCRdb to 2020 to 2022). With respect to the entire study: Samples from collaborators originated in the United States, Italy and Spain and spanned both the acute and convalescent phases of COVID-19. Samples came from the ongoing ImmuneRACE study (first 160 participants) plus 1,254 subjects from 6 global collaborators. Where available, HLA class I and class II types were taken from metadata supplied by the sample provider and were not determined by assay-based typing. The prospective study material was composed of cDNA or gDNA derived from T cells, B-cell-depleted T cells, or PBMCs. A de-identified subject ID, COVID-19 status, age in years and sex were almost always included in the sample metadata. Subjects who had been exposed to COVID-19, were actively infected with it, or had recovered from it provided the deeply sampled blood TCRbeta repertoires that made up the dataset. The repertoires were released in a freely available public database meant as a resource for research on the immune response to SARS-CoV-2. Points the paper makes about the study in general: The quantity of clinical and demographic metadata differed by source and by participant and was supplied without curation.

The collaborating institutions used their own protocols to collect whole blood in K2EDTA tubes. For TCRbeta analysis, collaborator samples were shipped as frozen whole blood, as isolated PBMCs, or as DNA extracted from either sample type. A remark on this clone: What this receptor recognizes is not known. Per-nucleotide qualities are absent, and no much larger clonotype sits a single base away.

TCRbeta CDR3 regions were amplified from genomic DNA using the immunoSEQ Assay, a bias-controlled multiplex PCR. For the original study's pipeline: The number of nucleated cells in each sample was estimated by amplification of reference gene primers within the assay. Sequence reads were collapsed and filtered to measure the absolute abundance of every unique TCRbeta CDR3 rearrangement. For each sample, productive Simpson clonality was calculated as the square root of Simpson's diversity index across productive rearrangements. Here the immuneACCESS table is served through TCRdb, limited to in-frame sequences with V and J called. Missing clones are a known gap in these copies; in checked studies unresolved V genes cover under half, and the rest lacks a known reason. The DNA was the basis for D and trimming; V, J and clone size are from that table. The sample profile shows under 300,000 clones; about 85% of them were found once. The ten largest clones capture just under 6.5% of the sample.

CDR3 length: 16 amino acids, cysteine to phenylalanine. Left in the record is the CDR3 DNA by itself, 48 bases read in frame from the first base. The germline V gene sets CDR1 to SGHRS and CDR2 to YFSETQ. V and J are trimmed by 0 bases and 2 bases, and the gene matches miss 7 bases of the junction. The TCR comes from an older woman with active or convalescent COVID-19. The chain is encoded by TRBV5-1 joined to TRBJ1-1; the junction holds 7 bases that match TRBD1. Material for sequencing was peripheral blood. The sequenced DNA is TGCGCCAGCAGCTTGGTACCGGGACAGAGAAACACTGAAGCTTTCTTT. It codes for CASSLVPGQRNTEAFF.